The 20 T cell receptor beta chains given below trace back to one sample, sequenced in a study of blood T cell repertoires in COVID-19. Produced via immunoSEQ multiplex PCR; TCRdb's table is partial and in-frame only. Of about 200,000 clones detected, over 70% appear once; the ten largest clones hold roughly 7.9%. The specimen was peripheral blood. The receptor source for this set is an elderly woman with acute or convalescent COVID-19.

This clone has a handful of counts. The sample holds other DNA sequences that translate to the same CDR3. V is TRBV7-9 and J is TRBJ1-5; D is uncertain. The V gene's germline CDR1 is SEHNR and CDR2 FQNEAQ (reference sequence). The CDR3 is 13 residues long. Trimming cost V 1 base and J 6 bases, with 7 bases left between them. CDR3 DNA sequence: TGTGCCAGCAGCTTAGGATCTAGTCAGCCCCAGCATTTT. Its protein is CASSLGSSQPQHF. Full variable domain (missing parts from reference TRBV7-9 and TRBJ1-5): DTGVSQNPRHKITKRGQNVTFRCDPISEHNRLYWYRQTLGQGPEFLTYFQNEAQLEKSRLLSDRFSAERPKGSFSTLEIQRTEQGDSAMYLCASSLGSSQPQHFGDGTRLSIL.

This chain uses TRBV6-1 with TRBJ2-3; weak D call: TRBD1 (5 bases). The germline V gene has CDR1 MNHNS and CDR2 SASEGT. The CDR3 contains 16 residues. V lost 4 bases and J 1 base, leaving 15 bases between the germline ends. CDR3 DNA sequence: TGTGCCAGCAGTGCTGGAACGAGCAGGGGCACAGATACGCAGTATTTT. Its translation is CASSAGTSRGTDTQYF.

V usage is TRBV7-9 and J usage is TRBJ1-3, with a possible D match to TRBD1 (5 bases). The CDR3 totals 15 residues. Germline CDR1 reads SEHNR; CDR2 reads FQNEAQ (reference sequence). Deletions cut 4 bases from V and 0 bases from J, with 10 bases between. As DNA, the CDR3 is TGTGCCAGCAGCTCTCGGGGGAGCTCTGGAAACACCATATATTTT. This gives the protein CASSSRGSSGNTIYF.

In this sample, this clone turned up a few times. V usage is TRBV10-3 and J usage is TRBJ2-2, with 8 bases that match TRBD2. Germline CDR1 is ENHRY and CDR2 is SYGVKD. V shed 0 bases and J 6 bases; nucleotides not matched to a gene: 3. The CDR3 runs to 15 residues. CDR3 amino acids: CAISESAGGSGELFF. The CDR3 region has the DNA TGTGCCATCAGTGAGTCCGCGGGGGGTTCCGGGGAGCTGTTTTTT.

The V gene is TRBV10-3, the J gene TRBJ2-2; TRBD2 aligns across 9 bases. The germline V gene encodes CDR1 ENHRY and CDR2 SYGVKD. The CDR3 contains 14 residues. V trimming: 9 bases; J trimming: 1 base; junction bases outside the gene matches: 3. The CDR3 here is CAIPAGGNTGELFF. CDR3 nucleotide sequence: TGTGCCATTCCAGCGGGAGGGAACACCGGGGAGCTGTTTTTT.

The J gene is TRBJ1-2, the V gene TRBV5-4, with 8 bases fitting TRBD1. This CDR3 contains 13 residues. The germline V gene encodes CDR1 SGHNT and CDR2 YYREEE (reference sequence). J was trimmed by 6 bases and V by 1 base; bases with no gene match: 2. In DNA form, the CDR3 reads TGTGCCAGCAGCTTGACAGGGGGTGATGGCTACACCTTC. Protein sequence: CASSLTGGDGYTF. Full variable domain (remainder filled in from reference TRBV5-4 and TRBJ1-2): ETGVTQSPTHLIKTRGQQVTLRCSSQSGHNTVSWYQQALGQGPQFIFQYYREEENGRGNFPPRFSGLQFPNYSSELNVNALELDDSALYLCASSLTGGDGYTFGSGTRLTVV.

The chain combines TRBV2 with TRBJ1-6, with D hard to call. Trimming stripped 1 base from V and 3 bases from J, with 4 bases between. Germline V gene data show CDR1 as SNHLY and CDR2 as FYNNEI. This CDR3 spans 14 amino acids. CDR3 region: CASSEVSYNSPLHF. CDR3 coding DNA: TGTGCCAGCAGTGAAGTCAGCTATAATTCACCCCTCCACTTT.

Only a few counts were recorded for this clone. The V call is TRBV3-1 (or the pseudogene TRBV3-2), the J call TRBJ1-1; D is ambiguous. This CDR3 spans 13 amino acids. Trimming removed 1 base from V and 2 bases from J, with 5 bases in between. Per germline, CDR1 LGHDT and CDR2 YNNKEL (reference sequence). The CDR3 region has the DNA TGTGCCAGCAGCCAAGCAGGTAACACTGAAGCTTTCTTT. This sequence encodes CASSQAGNTEAFF.

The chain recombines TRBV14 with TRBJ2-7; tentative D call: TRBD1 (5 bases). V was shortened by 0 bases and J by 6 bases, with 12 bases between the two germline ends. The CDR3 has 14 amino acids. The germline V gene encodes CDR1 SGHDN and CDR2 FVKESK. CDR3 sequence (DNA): TGTGCCAGCAGCCAAGAAGTCAGGGTGGGCGAGCAGTACTTC. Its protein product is CASSQEVRVGEQYF.

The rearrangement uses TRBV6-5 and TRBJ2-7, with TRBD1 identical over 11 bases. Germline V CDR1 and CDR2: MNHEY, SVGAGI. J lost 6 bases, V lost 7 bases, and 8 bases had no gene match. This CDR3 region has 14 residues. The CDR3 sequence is CASIGQGARGEQYF. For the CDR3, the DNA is TGTGCCAGCATTGGACAGGGGGCTCGAGGCGAGCAGTACTTC.

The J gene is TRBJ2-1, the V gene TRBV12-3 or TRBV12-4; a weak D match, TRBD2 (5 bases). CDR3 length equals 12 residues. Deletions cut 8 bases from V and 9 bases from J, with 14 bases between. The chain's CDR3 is CASRTGRGEQFF. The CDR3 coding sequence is TGTGCCAGCCGGACGGGGAGAGGTGAGCAGTTCTTC.

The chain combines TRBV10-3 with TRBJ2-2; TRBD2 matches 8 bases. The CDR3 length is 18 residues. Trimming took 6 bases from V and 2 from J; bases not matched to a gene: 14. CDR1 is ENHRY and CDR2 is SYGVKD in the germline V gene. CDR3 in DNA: TGTGCCATCAGGACAGAGCCGGGGCTAGCGGGTAACACCGGGGAGCTGTTTTTT. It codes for CAIRTEPGLAGNTGELFF.

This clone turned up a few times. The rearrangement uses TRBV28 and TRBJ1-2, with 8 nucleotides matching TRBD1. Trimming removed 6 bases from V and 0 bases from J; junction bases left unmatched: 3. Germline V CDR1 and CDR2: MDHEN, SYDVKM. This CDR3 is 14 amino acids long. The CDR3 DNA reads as TGTGCCAGCAGACAGGGGGGAGCTAACTATGGCTACACCTTC. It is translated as CASRQGGANYGYTF.

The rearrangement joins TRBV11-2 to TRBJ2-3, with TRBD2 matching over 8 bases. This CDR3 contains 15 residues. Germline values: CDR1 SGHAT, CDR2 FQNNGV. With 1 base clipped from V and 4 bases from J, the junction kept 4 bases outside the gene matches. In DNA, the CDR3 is TGTGCCAGCAGCTTAGCCGGGGGGGCTTCAGATACGCAGTATTTT. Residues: CASSLAGGASDTQYF.

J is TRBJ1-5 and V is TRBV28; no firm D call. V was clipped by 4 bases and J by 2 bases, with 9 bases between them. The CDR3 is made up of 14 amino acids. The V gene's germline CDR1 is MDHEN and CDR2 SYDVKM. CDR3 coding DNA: TGTGCCAGCAGTTCCCTAATGGGCAATCAGCCCCAGCATTTT. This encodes CASSSLMGNQPQHF.

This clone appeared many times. This CDR3 reads CASSSRLYEQFF. As DNA, the CDR3 is TGTGCCAGCAGCTCGCGTCTATATGAGCAGTTCTTC. This chain uses TRBV5-6 with TRBJ2-1; D is unresolved. From germline, CDR1 is SGHDT and CDR2 YYEEEE. The germline V and J ends were trimmed by 3 bases and 8 bases, with 9 bases remaining between them. The CDR3 is 12 amino acids.

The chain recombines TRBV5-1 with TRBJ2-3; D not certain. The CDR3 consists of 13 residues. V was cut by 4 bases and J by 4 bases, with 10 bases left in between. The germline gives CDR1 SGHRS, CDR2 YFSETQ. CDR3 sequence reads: CASSSTLADTQYF. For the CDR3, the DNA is TGCGCCAGCAGCAGTACATTGGCAGATACGCAGTATTTT.

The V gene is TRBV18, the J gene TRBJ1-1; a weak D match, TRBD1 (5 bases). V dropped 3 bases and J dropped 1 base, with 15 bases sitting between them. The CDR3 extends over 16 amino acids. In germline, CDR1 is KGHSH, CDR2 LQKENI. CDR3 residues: CASSPGTLTPNTEAFF. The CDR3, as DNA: TGTGCCAGCTCACCGGGGACTCTTACCCCGAACACTGAAGCTTTCTTT.

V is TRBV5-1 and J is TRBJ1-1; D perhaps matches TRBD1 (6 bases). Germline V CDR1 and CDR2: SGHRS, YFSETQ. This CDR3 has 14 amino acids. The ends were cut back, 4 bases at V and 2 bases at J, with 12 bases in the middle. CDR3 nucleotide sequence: TGCGCCAGCAGCCACGGGGGGCCTAACACTGAAGCTTTCTTT. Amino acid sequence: CASSHGGPNTEAFF.

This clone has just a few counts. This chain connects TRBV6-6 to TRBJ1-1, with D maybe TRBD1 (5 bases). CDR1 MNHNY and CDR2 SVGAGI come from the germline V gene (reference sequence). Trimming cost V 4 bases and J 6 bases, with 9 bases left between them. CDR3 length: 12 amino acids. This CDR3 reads CASSSQGAEAFF. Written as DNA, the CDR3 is TGTGCCAGCAGTTCCCAGGGCGCTGAAGCTTTCTTT.